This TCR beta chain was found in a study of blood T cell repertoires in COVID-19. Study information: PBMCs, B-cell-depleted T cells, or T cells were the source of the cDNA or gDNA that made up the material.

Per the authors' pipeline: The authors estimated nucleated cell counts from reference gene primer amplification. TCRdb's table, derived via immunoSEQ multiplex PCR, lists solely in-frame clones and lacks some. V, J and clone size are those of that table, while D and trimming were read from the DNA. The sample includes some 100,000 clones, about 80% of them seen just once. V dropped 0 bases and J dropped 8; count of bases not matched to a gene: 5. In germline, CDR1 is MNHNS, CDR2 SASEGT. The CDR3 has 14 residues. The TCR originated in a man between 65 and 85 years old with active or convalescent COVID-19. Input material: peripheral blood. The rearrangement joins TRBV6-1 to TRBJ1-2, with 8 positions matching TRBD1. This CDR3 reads CASSEANGDRGYTF. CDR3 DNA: TGTGCCAGCAGTGAAGCAAACGGGGACAGGGGCTACACCTTC.